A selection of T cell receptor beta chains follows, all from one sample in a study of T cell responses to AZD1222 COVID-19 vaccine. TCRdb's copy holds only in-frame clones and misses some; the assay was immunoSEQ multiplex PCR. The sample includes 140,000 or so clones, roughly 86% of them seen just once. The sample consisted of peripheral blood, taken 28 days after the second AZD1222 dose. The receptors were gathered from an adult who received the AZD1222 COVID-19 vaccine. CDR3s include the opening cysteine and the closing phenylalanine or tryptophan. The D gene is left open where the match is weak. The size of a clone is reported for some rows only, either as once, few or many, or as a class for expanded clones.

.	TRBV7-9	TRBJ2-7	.	CASSLVLEEQYF	TGTGCCAGCAGCTTAGTGCTAGAAGAGCAGTACTTC
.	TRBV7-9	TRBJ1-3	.	CASSSDSSGNTIYF	TGTGCCAGCAGCTCCGACAGTTCTGGAAACACCATATATTTT
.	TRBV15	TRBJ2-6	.	CATSLRVTGANVLTF	TGTGCCACCAGCCTCAGGGTGACTGGGGCCAACGTCCTGACTTTC
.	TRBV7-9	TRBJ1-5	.	CASSGAASWPQHF	TGTGCCAGCAGCGGGGCCGCGTCGTGGCCCCAGCATTTT
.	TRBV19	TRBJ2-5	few	CASSIDRVETQYF	TGTGCCAGTAGTATAGATCGGGTGGAGACCCAGTACTTC
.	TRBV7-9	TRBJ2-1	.	CASSLNSNEQFF	TGTGCCAGCAGCCTTAATTCGAATGAGCAGTTCTTC
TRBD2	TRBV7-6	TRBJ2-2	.	CASSLGGLAGTDRNTGELFF	TGTGCCAGCAGCTTAGGCGGACTAGCGGGAACAGACCGGAACACCGGGGAGCTGTTTTTT
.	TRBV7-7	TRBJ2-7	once	CASSLGPSYEQYF	TGTGCCAGCAGCTTAGGCCCCTCCTACGAGCAGTACTTC
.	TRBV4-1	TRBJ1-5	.	CASSQGIGPQHF	TGCGCCAGCAGCCAGGGTATAGGGCCCCAGCATTTT
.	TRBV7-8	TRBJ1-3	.	CASRAGLNSGNMIYF	TGTGCCAGCAGGGCTGGACTCAACTCTGGAAACATGATATATTTT
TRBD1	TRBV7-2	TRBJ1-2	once	CASSERDRGYGYTF	TGTGCCAGCAGCGAACGGGACAGGGGGTATGGCTACACCTTC
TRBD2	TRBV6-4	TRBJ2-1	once	CASSDLGLAGHNEQFF	TGTGCCAGCAGTGACTTGGGACTAGCGGGACACAATGAGCAGTTCTTC
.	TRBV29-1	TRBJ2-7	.	CSVEGSSTYEQYF	TGCAGCGTGGAAGGGTCATCCACCTACGAGCAGTACTTC
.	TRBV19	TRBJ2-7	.	CASSIGGIGEQYF	TGTGCCAGTAGTATTGGCGGGATAGGAGAGCAGTACTTC
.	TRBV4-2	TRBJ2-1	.	CASSPGNGIDNEQFF	TGTGCCAGCAGCCCAGGGAATGGGATCGACAATGAGCAGTTCTTC
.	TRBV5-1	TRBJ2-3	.	CASSIPISGDTQYF	TGCGCCAGCAGCATCCCAATCTCCGGAGATACGCAGTATTTT
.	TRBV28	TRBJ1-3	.	CASNTGGSGNTIYF	TGTGCCAGCAATACCGGGGGCTCTGGAAACACCATATATTTT
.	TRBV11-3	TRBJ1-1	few	CASAALTGSEAFF	TGTGCCAGTGCGGCGCTCACGGGCTCTGAAGCTTTCTTT
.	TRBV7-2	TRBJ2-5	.	CASSFSFEETQYF	TGTGCCAGCAGCTTTAGCTTCGAAGAGACCCAGTACTTC
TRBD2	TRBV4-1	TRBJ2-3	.	CASSLRVAGSTSTDTQYF	TGCGCCAGCAGCCTCCGGGTAGCGGGTAGTACAAGCACAGATACGCAGTATTTT
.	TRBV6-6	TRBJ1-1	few	CASSPWGSSNTEAFF	TGTGCCAGCAGCCCCTGGGGCAGTTCAAACACTGAAGCTTTCTTT
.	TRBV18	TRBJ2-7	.	CASSPTDSYEQYF	TGTGCCAGCTCACCGACGGATTCCTACGAGCAGTACTTC
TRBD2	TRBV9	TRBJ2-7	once	CASSRAGGEYEQYF	TGTGCCAGCAGCCGGGCGGGGGGAGAGTACGAGCAGTACTTC
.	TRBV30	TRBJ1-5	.	CAWDKGPWGNQPQHF	TGTGCCTGGGACAAGGGACCGTGGGGTAATCAGCCCCAGCATTTT
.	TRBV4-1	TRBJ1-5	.	CASSRPDSNQPQHF	TGCGCCAGCAGCCGCCCAGATAGCAATCAGCCCCAGCATTTT
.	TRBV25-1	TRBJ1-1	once	CASRAAGTEAFF	TGTGCCAGCAGGGCGGCTGGCACTGAAGCTTTCTTT
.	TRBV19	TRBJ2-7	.	CASSTGTLQSDEQYF	TGTGCCAGTAGTACCGGGACACTGCAAAGCGACGAGCAGTACTTC
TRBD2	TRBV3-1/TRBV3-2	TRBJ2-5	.	CASSQERPGGTETQYF	TGTGCCAGCAGCCAAGAGAGGCCGGGAGGTACCGAGACCCAGTACTTC
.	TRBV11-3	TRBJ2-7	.	CASSPFGVSEQYF	TGTGCCAGCAGCCCATTTGGGGTTTCCGAGCAGTACTTC
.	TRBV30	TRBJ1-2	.	CAWYYPGQRVGYTF	TGTGCCTGGTATTACCCGGGACAAAGGGTTGGCTACACCTTC
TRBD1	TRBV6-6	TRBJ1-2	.	CASSGQGAGYGYTF	TGTGCCAGCAGTGGACAGGGGGCAGGGTATGGCTACACCTTC
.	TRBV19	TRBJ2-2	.	CASTSHRQANTGELFF	TGTGCCAGTACCTCCCATAGGCAAGCGAACACCGGGGAGCTGTTTTTT
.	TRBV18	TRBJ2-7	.	CASSPSADEQYF	TGTGCCAGCTCACCCTCAGCGGACGAGCAGTACTTC
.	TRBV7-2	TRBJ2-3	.	CASAGAPADTQYF	TGTGCCAGCGCCGGGGCACCGGCAGATACGCAGTATTTT
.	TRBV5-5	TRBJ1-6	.	CASSTDGGYSPLHF	TGTGCCAGCAGCACGGACGGAGGATATTCACCCCTCCACTTT
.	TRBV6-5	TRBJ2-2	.	CASSFLQTGPGELFF	TGTGCCAGCAGTTTCCTTCAGACCGGCCCCGGGGAGCTGTTTTTT
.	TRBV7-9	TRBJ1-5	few	CASSLSDSSNQPQHF	TGTGCCAGCAGCTTATCTGACAGCTCCAATCAGCCCCAGCATTTT
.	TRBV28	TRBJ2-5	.	CASSLGHSETQYF	TGTGCCAGCAGTTTAGGACACTCTGAGACCCAGTACTTC
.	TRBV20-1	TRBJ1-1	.	CSAASPAEAFF	TGCAGTGCAGCCTCCCCCGCTGAAGCTTTCTTT
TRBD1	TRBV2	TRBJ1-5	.	CASSGNRGSNQPQHF	TGTGCCAGCAGTGGGAACAGGGGTAGCAATCAGCCCCAGCATTTT
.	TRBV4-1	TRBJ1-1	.	CASSQYSAGSNTEAFF	TGCGCCAGCAGCCAGTACTCTGCAGGGTCGAACACTGAAGCTTTCTTT
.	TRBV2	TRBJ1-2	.	CASSEVGQPNYGYTF	TGTGCCAGCAGTGAAGTAGGTCAACCTAACTATGGCTACACCTTC
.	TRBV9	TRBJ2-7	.	CASSATGGVDYEQYF	TGTGCCAGCAGCGCCACAGGGGGGGTTGACTACGAGCAGTACTTC
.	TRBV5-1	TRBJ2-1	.	CASTLVPGNVNEQFF	TGCGCCAGCACCCTGGTTCCTGGGAACGTGAATGAGCAGTTCTTC